This T cell receptor beta chain was sequenced during a study of regulatory T cells in long-lasting Graves disease. Study-wide context: Prior antithyroid drug treatment in newly diagnosed Graves' patients lasted under 3 months.

In regard to this clonotype: Its antigen is unknown. This may be a read error: a much more frequent sequence differs by one nucleotide.

Libraries of TCR beta came from iRepertoire HTBI primers plus Arm-PCR of CDR3 regions. TCRdb itself ran the multiplex PCR reads through MiXCR, one entry per CDR3 protein. The table has hundreds of thousands of distinct CDR3 sequences, approximately 13% seen once. Findings of the study overall: Patients with persistent disease showed a bias toward TRBV28, TRBJ1-2 and TRBJ2-5.

The length of the CDR3 is 18 residues. The V end lost 5 bases, the J end lost 4 bases, and 23 bases lay between the germline ends. CDR1 and CDR2 from the germline V gene are ENHRY and SYGVKD. Stated time point: newly diagnosed GD, antithyroid drugs for less than 3 months. Researchers made the TCR library from RNA that was extracted from PBMCs. These data also formed part of another study, on T cells in Graves' hyperthyroidism and ophthalmopathy.

This rearrangement joins TRBV10-3 to TRBJ2-2, with D possibly matching TRBD1 (6 bases). The TCR originated in a man younger than 45 with Graves disease. Sequencing used peripheral blood mononuclear cells (PBMCs), obtained at new diagnosis, from a patient treated with antithyroid drugs. The CDR3 DNA follows: TGTGCCATCAGTACCCGACTGCCTTGGACAGCGATCACCGGGGAGCTGTTTTTT. This translates into CAISTRLPWTAITGELFF.